The 8 T cell receptor beta chains presented below share a single source sample, sequenced in a study of regulatory T cells in long-lasting Graves disease listed by TCRdb under 2021. Receptor libraries were prepared by multiplex PCR. TCRdb shows the sequencer as Illumina HiSeq 4000. To build TCR beta libraries, CDR3 regions were amplified by Arm-PCR using iRepertoire HTBI primers. Starting from the raw public reads, TCRdb applied fastp trimming at Q25, assembled clones with MiXCR and retained in-frame beta chains. Rows matching on CDR3 protein sequence are summarized as one entry with the most common DNA and genes. The sample table holds about 460,000 distinct CDR3 sequences, of which less than 15% were seen once. The leading ten clones occupy 17% of the sample. This specimen's time point label, interpreted: newly diagnosed GD, antithyroid drugs for less than 3 months. For both TCR sequencing and RNA sequencing, RNA was extracted from PBMCs using TRIzol.

The same specimen was also included in a second study, on T cells in Graves' hyperthyroidism and ophthalmopathy.

The sample consisted of peripheral blood mononuclear cells (PBMCs), taken at new diagnosis, from a patient treated with antithyroid drugs. The receptors come from a woman aged 45-65 years with Graves disease. Donor details come from another sample of the same person, matched by shared clones.

On this clonotype: A much larger clone differs by one base, so this may be a read error. The V and J genes are TRBV6-2 or TRBV6-3 and TRBJ1-5; the D is unclear. V lost 5 bases and J 3 bases, leaving 14 bases between the germline ends. Germline loops: CDR1 MNHEY, CDR2 SVGEGT. This CDR3 has 15 amino acids. The CDR3 sequence: CASSMDAYNNQPQHF. The CDR3 region has the DNA TGTGCCAGCAGTATGGACGCATATAACAATCAGCCCCAGCATTTT.

This clonotype was seen a few times. The chain recombines TRBV11-2 with TRBJ2-1, with TRBD2 identical over 8 bases. Per the germline V gene, CDR1 is SGHAT and CDR2 is FQNNGV. CDR3 length: 15 residues. With 3 bases clipped from V and 9 bases from J, the junction kept 10 bases outside the gene matches. CDR3 in DNA: TGTGCCAGCAGCTTTGGGACTAGTGCTAACGGTGAGCAGTTCTTC. Amino acid sequence: CASSFGTSANGEQFF.

This clonotype was recorded a few times. The V gene is TRBV29-1, the J gene TRBJ2-1; maybe TRBD1 (6 bases). There are 15 residues in the CDR3. The ends were cut back, 4 bases at V and 6 bases at J, with 19 bases in the middle. CDR1 SQVTM and CDR2 ANQGSEA come from the germline V gene. The CDR3 DNA reads as TGCAGCGTTGGAGCGAGGCAGGGGCTGAGCAATGAGCAGTTCTTC. It translates to CSVGARQGLSNEQFF.

This clonotype was seen at least ten times. This chain uses TRBV18 with TRBJ2-7; TRBD1 aligns across 8 bases. Germline V gene lookup returns CDR1 KGHSH and CDR2 LQKENI. Trimming at V came to 3 bases and at J to 0 bases, leaving 4 bases not matched to a gene. The CDR3 extends over 15 amino acids. CDR3 residues: CASSPATGASYEQYF. The CDR3 coding sequence is TGTGCCAGCTCACCGGCGACAGGGGCCTCCTACGAGCAGTACTTC.

This clonotype has at least ten counts. The chain has TRBV28 and TRBJ2-2; 9 nucleotides align to TRBD1. Germline CDR1 reads MDHEN; CDR2 reads SYDVKM. V trimming: 2 bases; J trimming: 2 bases; junction bases outside the gene matches: 12. This CDR3 spans 19 amino acids. This CDR3 is CASSLNSWSGQGNTGELFF. Here the CDR3 DNA reads TGTGCCAGCAGTTTAAATTCGTGGTCGGGACAGGGAAACACCGGGGAGCTGTTTTTT.

At least ten counts were recorded for this clonotype. The chain couples TRBV11-2 to TRBJ2-1; TRBD2 aligns across 8 bases. Germline assignment: CDR1 SGHAT and CDR2 FQNNGV. With V trimmed by 3 bases and J by 5 bases, 6 bases remained unmatched. This CDR3 is 15 amino acids long. The CDR3 region is CASSFEAGAHNEQFF. Here the CDR3 DNA reads TGTGCCAGCAGCTTCGAAGCGGGAGCGCACAATGAGCAGTTCTTC.

This clonotype was counted a few times. The chain links TRBV28 to TRBJ2-3; D uncertain. V lost 10 bases to trimming and J lost 3 bases, with 11 bases between them. The CDR3 sequence is 12 residues long. In germline, CDR1 is MDHEN, CDR2 SYDVKM. CDR3 sequence (DNA): TGTGCCACCGCAGTAGGAACAGATACGCAGTATTTT. Its translation: CATAVGTDTQYF. The whole variable domain, filled in from reference TRBV28 and TRBJ2-3, reads DVKVTQSSRYLVKRTGEKVFLECVQDMDHENMFWYRQDPGLGLRLIYFSYDVKMKEKGDIPEGYSVSREKKERFSLILESASTNQTSMYLCATAVGTDTQYFGPGTRLTVL.

Comment on this clonotype: The junction and the germline gene differ at one end; a read error may be behind it. V usage is TRBV6-8 and J usage is TRBJ2-3; 11 bases match TRBD2. From germline, CDR1 is MNHGY and CDR2 SAAAGT. The CDR3 contains 16 residues. This chain's CDR3 is CVSGSSGRAWTDTQYF. CDR3 bases: TGTGTCAGCGGTAGTAGCGGGAGGGCATGGACAGATACGCAGTATTTT.